This T cell receptor (beta chain) was obtained from a study of blood T cell repertoires in COVID-19. As for the study in general: The origin of the acute and convalescent COVID-19 samples was the United States, Italy and Spain.

Under the authors' procedure: The authors estimated nucleated cell counts from reference gene primer amplification. Assay: immunoSEQ multiplex PCR; the TCRdb copy retains only in-frame clones and omits some. V and J calls and clone size are those listed in that table; D and trimming were worked out from the DNA. The sample has some 70,000 clones; more than 70% are singletons. This clone was detected a few times. This TCR derives from an older woman with acute or convalescent COVID-19. Sequencing was performed on peripheral blood.

The CDR3 DNA reads TGTGCCAGCAGCTCGGAAGGACTCAACCAAGAGACCCAGTACTTC. Translation gives CASSSEGLNQETQYF. The chain combines TRBV28 with TRBJ2-5, with D possibly TRBD2 on 5 matching bases. Germline V CDR1 and CDR2: MDHEN, SYDVKM. This CDR3 is built from 15 residues. V shed 6 bases and J shed 0 bases, with 14 bases lying between them.